This T cell receptor beta chain was documented in a study of T cell repertoires in cytomegalovirus infection. Looking at the study overall: It was recently identified HLA-C-restricted and well-studied HLA-B-restricted CMV epitopes that the study used. Public TCR beta signatures provided an indication of both CMV infection and a matching HLA type. General observations from the study: HLA-C-restricted CMV-specific TCR beta clonotypes were dominant in the ex vivo response. CMV carriers with the relevant HLA were identified by cumulative public TCR beta family frequency.

TCRdb re-called the reads through MiXCR, storing one row per CDR3 protein. The sample records roughly 800,000 distinct CDR3 sequences, about 28% being singletons. CDR3 length: 15 residues. The germline V gene has CDR1 LGHNA and CDR2 YNFKEQ. V gave up 1 base and J gave up 6 bases; unmatched junction bases: 4. Remarks on this clonotype: The antigen is not known.

The starting material was cultured CD8+ T cells from PBMCs, obtained from culture after CMV antigen stimulation. The TCR sequence derives from a human donor in good health (CMV status not recorded). Some clones in this sample may be carry-over from other donors' samples. This chain connects TRBV4-2 to TRBJ2-2, with 8 bases identical to TRBD2. CDR3: CASSQAGGPAGELFF. The CDR3 coding sequence is TGTGCCAGCAGCCAAGCGGGGGGGCCCGCCGGGGAGCTGTTTTTT.